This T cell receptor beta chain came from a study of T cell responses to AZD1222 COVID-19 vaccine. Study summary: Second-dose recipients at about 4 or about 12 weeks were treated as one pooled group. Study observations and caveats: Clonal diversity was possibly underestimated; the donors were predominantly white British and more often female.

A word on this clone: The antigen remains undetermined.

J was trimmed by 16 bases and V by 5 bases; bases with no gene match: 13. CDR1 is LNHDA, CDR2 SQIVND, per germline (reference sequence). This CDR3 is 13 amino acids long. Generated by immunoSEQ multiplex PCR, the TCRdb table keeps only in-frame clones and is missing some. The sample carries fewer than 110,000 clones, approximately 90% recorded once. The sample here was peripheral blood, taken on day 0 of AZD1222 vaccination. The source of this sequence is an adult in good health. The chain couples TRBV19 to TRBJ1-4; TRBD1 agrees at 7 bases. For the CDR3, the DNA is TGTGCCAGTAGTGACAGGGACCTCGGAAGGAGGTTTTTT. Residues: CASSDRDLGRRFF.